The clone carrying this T cell receptor beta chain has at least ten counts. Antigen specificity is unknown. TCRdb ran MiXCR on the 5' RACE reads and lists one entry per CDR3 protein. The profile shows some 62,000 distinct CDR3 sequences, about 22% of them singletons. The CDR3 extends over 14 amino acids. Germline loops: CDR1 SGHRS, CDR2 YFSETQ. V dropped 3 bases and J dropped 0 bases, with 9 bases sitting between them. The memory fraction was CD4+CD45RO+CD25- cells. Study-level findings and limits: Whole repertoires were not studied in the larger cohort, only one V-J beta rearrangement. Tumor memory CD4+ T cell TCR gene usage was found to cluster with blood and lymph node memory CD4+ cells and with lymph node naive CD4+ cells. Greatest tumor Treg TCR overlap was with tumor naive CD4+ cells.

Sequenced sample: memory CD4+ T cells sorted from a lymph node. The subset denotes: memory CD4+ T cells, CD4+CD45RO+CD25-. The gene calls are TRBV5-1 and TRBJ1-1; D not resolved. This sequence originates from a female donor with breast cancer. The CDR3 DNA follows: TGCGCCAGCAGCTCCAATACAGTGAACACTGAAGCTTTCTTT. Translation gives CASSSNTVNTEAFF.